The 30 T cell receptor beta chains reported below all come from one sample, sequenced in a study of lymphopenia after photon versus proton radiotherapy (dated by TCRdb to about 2019). The library was made by the immunoSEQ multiplex PCR assay. TCRdb carries this immuneACCESS record with in-frame sequences only. Its versions omit some clonotypes, under half of them owing to an unresolved V gene in the studies checked, with the rest unexplained. Present in this sample are about 83,000 clones, around 82% of which were seen just once. The ten largest clones add up to about 1.3% of the sample. The sequencing used peripheral blood, collected from a patient treated with proton-based radiotherapy. The receptors were sampled from a man in his 60s with pancreatic cancer.

The chain employs TRBV7-6 and TRBJ2-5; D unresolved. The CDR3 length is 16 residues. Trimming stripped 4 bases from V and 2 bases from J, with 17 bases between. Germline V gives CDR1 SGHVS, CDR2 FNYEAQ. CDR3 sequence: CASSSNSLRTQETQYF. The CDR3 DNA follows: TGTGCCAGCAGCTCGAATTCTCTGCGGACGCAAGAGACCCAGTACTTC.

The chain joins TRBV14 to TRBJ2-3, with 9 bases aligning to TRBD1. CDR3 size: 16 residues. With 1 base clipped from V and 8 bases from J, the junction kept 10 bases outside the gene matches. Germline V gives CDR1 SGHDN, CDR2 FVKESK. The DNA for the CDR3 is TGTGCCAGCAGCCAAGTTTCCGGGACAGGGTTGGGTACGCAGTATTTT. Protein sequence: CASSQVSGTGLGTQYF. Full variable domain (missing parts from reference TRBV14 and TRBJ2-3): EAGVTQFPSHSVIEKGQTVTLRCDPISGHDNLYWYRRVMGKEIKFLLHFVKESKQDESGMPNNRFLAERTGGTYSTLKVQPAELEDSGVYFCASSQVSGTGLGTQYFGPGTRLTVL.

The chain employs TRBV30 and TRBJ2-2, with D hard to call. CDR3 size: 15 residues. V lost 1 base to trimming and J lost 5 bases, with 14 bases between them. Germline V gene sequence: CDR1 GTSNPN, CDR2 SVGIG (reference sequence). The DNA for the CDR3 is TGTGCCTGGAGTGGAAATCTCGGAAGGACCGGGGAGCTGTTTTTT. Translation gives CAWSGNLGRTGELFF.

The rearrangement uses TRBV10-1 and TRBJ2-3; D unclear. Trimming left V 4 bases short and J 4 bases short, with 12 bases between. The CDR3 spans 14 residues. From germline, CDR1 is WNHNN and CDR2 SYGVQD (reference sequence). The CDR3 DNA follows: TGCGCCAGCAGTGCCGTCTCCTGGGCAGATACGCAGTATTTT. This encodes CASSAVSWADTQYF.

The chain couples TRBV9 to TRBJ2-7; 7 positions match TRBD1. The CDR3 consists of 15 residues. The germline gives CDR1 SGDLS, CDR2 YYNGEE. V was clipped by 0 bases and J by 7 bases; unmatched bases: 10. DNA for the CDR3: TGTGCCAGCAGCGTAGGCGAGGGGGCAACGTGGGAGCAGTACTTC. Encoded protein: CASSVGEGATWEQYF.

This chain joins TRBV6-5 and TRBJ2-1, with D tentatively TRBD1 (6 bases). Germline V lookup: CDR1 MNHEY, CDR2 SVGAGI. The CDR3 has 15 residues. The V end was cut by 2 bases, the J end by 6 bases, with 14 bases between. Here the CDR3 DNA reads TGTGCCAGCAGTTACAGGGGGAGCGTAGTCAATGAGCAGTTCTTC. Its protein product is CASSYRGSVVNEQFF.

The chain is built from TRBV28 and TRBJ2-1, with 13 bases matching TRBD2. With 2 bases clipped from V and 0 bases from J, the junction kept 7 bases outside the gene matches. Per germline, CDR1 MDHEN and CDR2 SYDVKM. The CDR3 has 19 residues. The CDR3 DNA reads as TGTGCCAGCAGTTTACCTCCACTAGCGGGAGGGAGCTCCTACAATGAGCAGTTCTTC. Its protein is CASSLPPLAGGSSYNEQFF.

This clone was counted a single time. The chain uses TRBV12-5 and TRBJ2-2; maybe TRBD2 (5 bases). Trimming stripped 2 bases from V and 6 bases from J, with 16 bases between. The CDR3 length is 16 residues. CDR1 is LGHNT and CDR2 is FRNRAP in the germline V gene. Here the CDR3 reads CASGLSGVSTAGELFF. The CDR3, as DNA: TGTGCTAGTGGTTTGTCCGGGGTGAGCACGGCCGGGGAGCTGTTTTTT.

The J gene is TRBJ2-1, the V gene TRBV30, with D possibly TRBD2 on 5 matching bases. CDR3 size: 14 residues. Trimming removed 5 bases from V and 3 bases from J, with 14 bases in between. Looked up from germline, CDR1 is GTSNPN and CDR2 is SVGIG (reference sequence). CDR3 in DNA: TGTGCCTGGTTGAGAAACGCGGGCTACAATGAGCAGTTCTTC. As protein: CAWLRNAGYNEQFF.

This chain links TRBV2 with TRBJ1-1, with unresolved D. V lost 1 base and J lost 6, with 12 bases in between. The CDR3 spans 14 residues. In germline, CDR1 is SNHLY, CDR2 FYNNEI. The CDR3, as DNA: TGTGCCAGCAGTGAAGATGAAGGGAAGGCTGAAGCTTTCTTT. As protein: CASSEDEGKAEAFF.

This chain connects TRBV7-2 to TRBJ2-7, with TRBD2 matching 13 bases. CDR1 and CDR2 (germline): SGHTA, FQGNSA. The CDR3 has 18 residues. The ends lost 0 bases at V and 4 bases at J; junction bases unmatched: 9. The CDR3 sequence is CASSLARTSGSKSYEQYF. The CDR3 DNA sequence: TGTGCCAGCAGCTTAGCGCGGACTAGCGGGAGTAAATCTTACGAGCAGTACTTC.

The chain couples TRBV28 to TRBJ2-1, with TRBD2 matching 14 bases. CDR1 and CDR2 (germline): MDHEN, SYDVKM. The CDR3 contains 19 residues. V shed 3 bases and J 12 bases; nucleotides not matched to a gene: 19. DNA for the CDR3: TGTGCCAGCAGTTTGGGAAGTATTGGGACTAGCGGGAGTAGGGTGCGGCAGTTCTTC. It yields the protein CASSLGSIGTSGSRVRQFF. Drawing the rest from reference TRBV28 and TRBJ2-1, the complete variable domain is DVKVTQSSRYLVKRTGEKVFLECVQDMDHENMFWYRQDPGLGLRLIYFSYDVKMKEKGDIPEGYSVSREKKERFSLILESASTNQTSMYLCASSLGSIGTSGSRVRQFFGPGTRLTVL.

The J gene is TRBJ1-2, the V gene TRBV19; D is perhaps TRBD1 (5 bases). The CDR3 runs to 15 residues. V gave up 7 bases and J gave up 8 bases, with 23 bases separating them. Germline CDR1 LNHDA, CDR2 SQIVND (reference sequence). The CDR3 DNA is TGTGCCAGTACTCCCCCACGGCAGGGAGTGGGCGGCTACACCTTC. Translated, it gives CASTPPRQGVGGYTF. The whole variable domain, filled in from reference TRBV19 and TRBJ1-2, reads DGGITQSPKYLFRKEGQNVTLSCEQNLNHDAMYWYRQDPGQGLRLIYYSQIVNDFQKGDIAEGYSVSREKKESFPLTVTSAQKNPTAFYLCASTPPRQGVGGYTFGSGTRLTVV.

V gene TRBV11-2 combines with J gene TRBJ2-3; D is undetermined. This CDR3 has 14 amino acids. V was cut by 1 base and J by 6 bases, with 11 bases left in between. Germline V gene sequence: CDR1 SGHAT, CDR2 FQNNGV. The CDR3 here is CASSLASLGDTQYF. The CDR3 bases are TGTGCCAGCAGCTTAGCATCACTCGGGGATACGCAGTATTTT.

V and J are TRBV2 and TRBJ1-1; tentatively, D is TRBD1 (6 bases). This CDR3 has 14 amino acids. The V and J ends lost 0 bases and 5 bases respectively, with 10 bases between them. CDR1 is SNHLY, CDR2 FYNNEI, per germline. CDR3 sequence: CASSEARGGTEAFF. CDR3 in DNA: TGTGCCAGCAGTGAAGCCAGGGGTGGGACTGAAGCTTTCTTT.

The V and J genes are TRBV5-4 and TRBJ2-7, with D perhaps TRBD2 (6 bases). The germline V and J ends were trimmed by 9 bases and 4 bases, with 23 bases remaining between them. The CDR3 has 15 amino acids. Looked up from germline, CDR1 is SGHNT and CDR2 is YYREEE (reference sequence). DNA for the CDR3: TGTGCCACCGGCTTCTCGTTCGGGGGTTCTTACGAGCAGTACTTC. It codes for CATGFSFGGSYEQYF.

The chain joins TRBV10-2 to TRBJ2-5; D assignment may be TRBD1 or TRBD2 (5 bases each). This CDR3 is 14 amino acids long. CDR1 is WSHSY and CDR2 is SAAADI in the germline V gene. Trimming pared 2 bases from V and 1 base from J, leaving 8 bases between. The chain's CDR3 is CASSEGGVQETQYF. CDR3 DNA sequence: TGCGCCAGCAGTGAGGGGGGAGTCCAAGAGACCCAGTACTTC.

Note on this clone: The sample holds other DNA sequences that translate to the same CDR3. The chain couples TRBV9 to TRBJ2-3, with unresolved D. Germline values: CDR1 SGDLS, CDR2 YYNGEE. V lost 0 bases to trimming and J lost 0 bases, with 11 bases between them. The CDR3 length is 16 residues. The CDR3, as DNA: TGTGCCAGCAGCGTAGGGAGTAGTCTCAGCACAGATACGCAGTATTTT. Residues: CASSVGSSLSTDTQYF. Using reference TRBV9 and TRBJ2-3 for the parts outside the CDR3, the full variable domain is DSGVTQTPKHLITATGQRVTLRCSPRSGDLSVYWYQQSLDQGLQFLIQYYNGEERAKGNILERFSAQQFPDLHSELNLSSLELGDSALYFCASSVGSSLSTDTQYFGPGTRLTVL.

This chain connects TRBV11-2 to TRBJ1-1; D gene ambiguous. The CDR3 is 17 residues long. Germline CDR1 reads SGHAT; CDR2 reads FQNNGV. Trimming left V 5 bases short and J 4 bases short, with 23 bases between. CDR3 amino acids: CASSIRESLLSGTEAFF. Written as DNA, the CDR3 is TGTGCCAGCAGCATCCGGGAGTCACTCCTCTCGGGCACTGAAGCTTTCTTT.

The chain joins TRBV4-1 to TRBJ2-1; D is unresolved. This CDR3 is 14 amino acids long. Between the trimmed V and J ends, which lost 1 base and 8 bases, there was a span of 12 bases. Germline V gives CDR1 MGHRA, CDR2 YSYEKL. For the CDR3, the DNA is TGCGCCAGCAGCCAAGGCCCTAGGAGCGATGAGCAGTTCTTC. Residues: CASSQGPRSDEQFF.

This chain joins TRBV5-1 and TRBJ1-4; 7 bases match TRBD1. The CDR3 covers 14 residues. Losses at the gene ends were 4 bases for V and 7 bases for J; bases not matched to a gene: 7. Germline CDR1 SGHRS, CDR2 YFSETQ. The CDR3 sequence: CASSEQGFREKLFF. The CDR3, as DNA: TGCGCCAGCAGCGAACAGGGGTTTCGTGAAAAACTGTTTTTT.

This clone was seen more than once but under ten times. The rearrangement uses TRBV27 and TRBJ1-1; D might be TRBD1 (5 bases). V lost 2 bases to trimming and J lost 3 bases, with 10 bases between them. The CDR3 loop spans 14 amino acids. Germline V gene data show CDR1 as MNHEY and CDR2 as SMNVEV (reference sequence). This CDR3 is CASSLAGRDTEAFF. The CDR3 DNA sequence: TGTGCCAGCAGTTTAGCAGGGAGGGACACTGAAGCTTTCTTT.

The chain is built from TRBV7-9 and TRBJ1-1; the D gene is possibly TRBD1 (5 bases). The germline V gene encodes CDR1 SEHNR and CDR2 FQNEAQ (reference sequence). Between the trimmed V and J ends, which lost 7 bases and 8 bases, there was a span of 11 bases. The CDR3 runs 11 residues. The CDR3 DNA is TGTGCCAGCATCCCGGGGCCAGAAGCTTTCTTT. Its protein is CASIPGPEAFF.

The rearrangement joins TRBV2 to TRBJ2-7, with D perhaps matching TRBD1 or TRBD2 (5 bases each). V gave up 6 bases and J gave up 7 bases, with 16 bases separating them. The CDR3 is made up of 13 amino acids. Germline V gene data show CDR1 as SNHLY and CDR2 as FYNNEI. The CDR3 reads CASRGEGFWEQYF. CDR3 DNA: TGTGCCAGCAGGGGGGAAGGGTTCTGGGAGCAGTACTTC.

The chain uses TRBV2 and TRBJ2-4; perhaps TRBD2 as D (5 bases). The CDR3 totals 11 residues. Germline-derived CDR1 and CDR2 are SNHLY and FYNNEI. The V end was cut by 5 bases, the J end by 9 bases, with 8 bases between. This chain's CDR3 is CASSPGIIQYF. In nucleotides, the CDR3 is TGTGCCAGCAGTCCGGGGATCATTCAGTACTTC.

The rearrangement uses TRBV20-1 and TRBJ1-2; D unresolved. The CDR3 sequence is 11 residues long. The germline V and J ends were trimmed by 3 bases and 7 bases, with 9 bases remaining between them. In germline, CDR1 is DFQATT, CDR2 SNEGSKA (reference sequence). This CDR3 is CSARRVFGYTF. The CDR3 region has the DNA TGCAGTGCTAGGAGGGTTTTTGGCTACACCTTC.

The rearrangement links TRBV6-1 to TRBJ1-4; D is uncertain. Trimming cost V 8 bases and J 8 bases, with 15 bases left between them. Germline loops: CDR1 MNHNS, CDR2 SASEGT. The CDR3 extends over 13 amino acids. In DNA, the CDR3 is TGTGCCAGCTACCCCAGGATTAACGAAAAACTGTTTTTT. Its protein product is CASYPRINEKLFF.

This chain connects TRBV2 to TRBJ1-1; D is undetermined. Deletions cut 0 bases from V and 8 bases from J, with 4 bases between. This CDR3 contains 11 residues. The V gene's germline CDR1 is SNHLY and CDR2 FYNNEI. CDR3: CASSEAVEAFF. The DNA of the CDR3 is TGTGCCAGCAGTGAAGCTGTCGAAGCTTTCTTT.

V usage is TRBV9 and J usage is TRBJ1-6; D call uncertain. V lost 0 bases and J lost 5, with 6 bases in between. Per the germline V gene, CDR1 is SGDLS and CDR2 is YYNGEE. This CDR3 contains 14 residues. Written as DNA, the CDR3 is TGTGCCAGCAGCGTAGGGGGAGATAATTCACCCCTCCACTTT. Protein product: CASSVGGDNSPLHF. The variable domain in full, completed from reference TRBV9 and TRBJ1-6, reads DSGVTQTPKHLITATGQRVTLRCSPRSGDLSVYWYQQSLDQGLQFLIQYYNGEERAKGNILERFSAQQFPDLHSELNLSSLELGDSALYFCASSVGGDNSPLHFGNGTRLTVT.

The V call is TRBV7-2, the J call TRBJ1-5, with D hard to call. In germline, CDR1 is SGHTA, CDR2 FQGNSA. The V end lost 4 bases, the J end lost 0 bases, and 19 bases lay between the germline ends. The CDR3 is 18 residues long. CDR3 sequence (DNA): TGTGCCAGCAGCTCGGCGGAGGTAAGCACTTTTAGCAATCAGCCCCAGCATTTT. Residues: CASSSAEVSTFSNQPQHF.